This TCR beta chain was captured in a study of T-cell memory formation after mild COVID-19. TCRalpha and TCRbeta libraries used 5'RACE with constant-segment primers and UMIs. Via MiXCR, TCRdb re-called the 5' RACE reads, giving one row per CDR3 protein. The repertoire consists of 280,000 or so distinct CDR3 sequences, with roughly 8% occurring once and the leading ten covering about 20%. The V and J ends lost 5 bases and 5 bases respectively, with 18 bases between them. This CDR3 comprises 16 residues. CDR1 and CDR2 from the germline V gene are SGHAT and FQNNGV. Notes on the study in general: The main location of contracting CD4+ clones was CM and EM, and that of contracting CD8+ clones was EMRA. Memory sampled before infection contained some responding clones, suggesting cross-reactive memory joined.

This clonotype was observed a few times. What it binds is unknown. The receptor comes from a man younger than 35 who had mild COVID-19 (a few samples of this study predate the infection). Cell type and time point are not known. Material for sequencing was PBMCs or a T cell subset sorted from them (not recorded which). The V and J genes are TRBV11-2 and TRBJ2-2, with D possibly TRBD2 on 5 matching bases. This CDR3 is CASSPRLAGYTGELFF. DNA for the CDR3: TGTGCCAGCAGCCCTAGGCTGGCGGGCTATACCGGGGAGCTGTTTTTT.